Sequencing of this TCR beta chain was carried out in a study of blood T cell repertoires in COVID-19. Across the study: T cells, B-cell-depleted T cells, or PBMCs supplied cDNA or gDNA.

Germline CDR1 reads SGHNT; CDR2 reads YENEEA. Trimming shortened V by 1 base and J by 5 bases, and 8 bases separated the two germline ends. The CDR3 consists of 14 residues. Per the original methods: Nucleated cell counts were estimated from reference gene primer amplification. TCRdb's copy holds only in-frame clones and misses some; the assay was immunoSEQ multiplex PCR. That table is the source of V, J and clone size, and D and trimming were worked out from the DNA. The table includes about 76,000 clones, approximately 83% detected once. Sequencing input: peripheral blood. This TCR derives from an elderly man with acute or convalescent COVID-19. The V gene is TRBV11-3, the J gene TRBJ2-2; D unclear. Here the CDR3 DNA reads TGTGCCAGCAGCTTAGGCGGCAGAACCGGGGAGCTGTTTTTT. It encodes CASSLGGRTGELFF. Supplemented by reference TRBV11-3 and TRBJ2-2, the full variable domain reads EAGVVQSPRYKIIEKKQPVAFWCNPISGHNTLYWYLQNLGQGPELLIRYENEEAVDDSQLPKDRFSAERLKGVDSTLKIQPAELGDSAVYLCASSLGGRTGELFFGEGSRLTVL.